The 12 T cell receptor beta chains in this list originate from one sample, sequenced in a study of blood T cell repertoires in COVID-19. The repertoire was sequenced with immunoSEQ multiplex PCR; TCRdb's copy has only in-frame clones and lacks some. The data show some 250,000 clones, roughly 90% seen once. What was sequenced was peripheral blood. Receptors originate from a man aged 60 to 75 with acute or convalescent COVID-19.

The chain is built from TRBV6-6 and TRBJ1-1; 9 bases map to TRBD1. This CDR3 contains 16 residues. J lost 1 base, V lost 2 bases, and 5 bases had no gene match. From germline, CDR1 is MNHNY and CDR2 SVGAGI (reference sequence). Written as DNA, the CDR3 is TGTGCCAGCAGTTACACATCGACAGGGGGGAACACTGAAGCTTTCTTT. The encoded protein is CASSYTSTGGNTEAFF.

This chain uses TRBV12-3 or TRBV12-4 with TRBJ1-1, with a possible D match to TRBD1 (6 bases). The length of the CDR3 is 13 residues. Trimming pared 6 bases from V and 3 bases from J, leaving 11 bases between. The CDR3 DNA sequence: TGTGCCAGCAGGGAAGGGACATACACTGAAGCTTTCTTT. Translation gives CASREGTYTEAFF.

The chain employs TRBV4-3 and TRBJ1-4; 11 bases are shared with TRBD1. CDR1 LGHNA and CDR2 YSLEER come from the germline V gene. This CDR3 contains 15 residues. V lost 0 bases and J lost 13; bases outside the gene matches: 7. CDR3 coding DNA: TGCGCCAGCAGCCAAGAGGACAGGGGGCCCCCAGGACTGTTTTTT. It translates to CASSQEDRGPPGLFF.

The chain is built from TRBV30 and TRBJ1-2; 8 bases are a match to TRBD1. The CDR3 sequence is 13 residues long. V was clipped by 3 bases and J by 6 bases; unmatched bases: 6. Germline V gene data show CDR1 as GTSNPN and CDR2 as SVGIG (reference sequence). CDR3 in amino acids: CAWSPQGVDGYTF. CDR3 coding DNA: TGTGCCTGGAGCCCACAGGGGGTTGATGGCTACACCTTC.

The chain combines TRBV6-5 with TRBJ1-1; TRBD1 aligns across 7 bases. From germline, CDR1 is MNHEY and CDR2 SVGAGI. The CDR3 contains 13 residues. V was clipped by 7 bases and J by 5 bases; unmatched bases: 7. CDR3 DNA sequence: TGTGCCAGCATAAGACAGGGAGAAACTGAAGCTTTCTTT. Translating it yields CASIRQGETEAFF.

This chain links TRBV19 with TRBJ2-1; D call uncertain. V was pared by 6 bases and J by 8 bases, with 20 bases between. This CDR3 comprises 15 residues. CDR1 is LNHDA, CDR2 SQIVND, per germline (reference sequence). CDR3 in DNA: TGTGCCAGTAGCCGTGGTCTAGTCGGCTTCCATGAGCAGTTCTTC. Translation gives CASSRGLVGFHEQFF.

This CDR3 is CASSQERGSYREQYF. The CDR3 DNA reads as TGTGCCAGCAGCCAAGAAAGGGGCAGTTACAGGGAGCAGTACTTC. The rearrangement joins TRBV14 to TRBJ2-7; possible D gene TRBD1, 5 bases. This CDR3 contains 15 residues. Between the trimmed V and J ends, which lost 0 bases and 7 bases, there was a span of 16 bases. Germline CDR1 and CDR2: SGHDN and FVKESK. The full variable domain, in which reference TRBV14 and TRBJ2-7 provide the parts outside the CDR3, is EAGVTQFPSHSVIEKGQTVTLRCDPISGHDNLYWYRRVMGKEIKFLLHFVKESKQDESGMPNNRFLAERTGGTYSTLKVQPAELEDSGVYFCASSQERGSYREQYFGPGTRLTVT.

The rearrangement joins TRBV18 to TRBJ2-1, with 7 positions matching TRBD1. Germline CDR1 is KGHSH and CDR2 is LQKENI. The CDR3 contains 15 residues. Unmatched junction bases numbered 17, after V lost 2 bases and J lost 16 bases. The CDR3 region is CASSPEPPGTASSFF. CDR3 DNA: TGTGCCAGCTCACCAGAACCCCCGGGGACAGCATCAAGTTTCTTC. Full variable domain (rest looked up from reference TRBV18 and TRBJ2-1): NAGVMQNPRHLVRRRGQEARLRCSPMKGHSHVYWYRQLPEEGLKFMVYLQKENIIDESGMPKERFSAEFPKEGPSILRIQQVVRGDSAAYFCASSPEPPGTASSFFGPGTRLTVL.

The chain joins TRBV12-5 to TRBJ1-5; the D gene is possibly TRBD1 (5 bases). This CDR3 contains 15 residues. The germline V gene has CDR1 LGHNT and CDR2 FRNRAP. Trimming pared 7 bases from V and 6 bases from J, leaving 19 bases between. In nucleotides, the CDR3 is TGTGCTAGTGCCCTCGGGACTCCTCGGGGTCAGCCCCAGCATTTT. Protein product: CASALGTPRGQPQHF.

The V call is TRBV9, the J call TRBJ2-2, with a tentative D call TRBD2 (6 bases). V was clipped by 1 base and J by 6 bases, with 13 bases between them. Germline-derived CDR1 and CDR2 are SGDLS and YYNGEE. This CDR3 region has 15 residues. In DNA form, the CDR3 reads TGTGCCAGCAGCGTATCGGGACTGGGGGCCGGGGAGCTGTTTTTT. This gives the protein CASSVSGLGAGELFF.

A few counts support this clone. CDR3 loop: CASRSSTTWSYEQYF. The CDR3 DNA sequence: TGTGCCAGCAGGTCGTCGACTACTTGGTCCTACGAGCAGTACTTC. This chain links TRBV27 with TRBJ2-7, with D possibly matching TRBD2 (5 bases). With 6 bases removed from V and 1 base from J, the gap between germline ends came to 16 bases. Germline V gene lookup returns CDR1 MNHEY and CDR2 SMNVEV (reference sequence). The CDR3 spans 15 residues.

V and J are TRBV7-2 and TRBJ1-4; 7 bases are shared with TRBD1. V was clipped by 5 bases and J by 5 bases; unmatched bases: 8. Germline assignment: CDR1 SGHTA and CDR2 FQGNSA. CDR3 length: 15 amino acids. CDR3 residues: CASSPPAGGNEKLFF. The DNA of the CDR3 is TGTGCCAGCAGCCCCCCAGCAGGGGGAAATGAAAAACTGTTTTTT. The variable domain in full, with the rest retrieved from reference TRBV7-2 and TRBJ1-4, is GAGVSQSPSNKVTEKGKDVELRCDPISGHTALYWYRQSLGQGLEFLIYFQGNSAPDKSGLPSDRFSAERTGGSVSTLTIQRTQQEDSAVYLCASSPPAGGNEKLFFGSGTQLSVL.